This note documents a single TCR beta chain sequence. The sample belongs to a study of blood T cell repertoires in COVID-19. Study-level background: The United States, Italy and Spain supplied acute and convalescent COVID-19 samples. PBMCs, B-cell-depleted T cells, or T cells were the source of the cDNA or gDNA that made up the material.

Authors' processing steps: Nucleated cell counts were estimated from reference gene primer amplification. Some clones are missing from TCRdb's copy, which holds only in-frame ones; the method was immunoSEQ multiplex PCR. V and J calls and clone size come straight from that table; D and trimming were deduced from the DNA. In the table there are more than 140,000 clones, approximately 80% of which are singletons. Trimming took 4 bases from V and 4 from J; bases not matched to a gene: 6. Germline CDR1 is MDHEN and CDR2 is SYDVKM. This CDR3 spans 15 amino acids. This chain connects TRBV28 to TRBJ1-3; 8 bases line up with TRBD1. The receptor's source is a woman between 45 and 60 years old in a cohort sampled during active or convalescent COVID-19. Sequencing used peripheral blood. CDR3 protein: CASSSGQGYGNTIYF. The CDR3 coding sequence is TGTGCCAGCAGTTCCGGACAGGGCTACGGAAACACCATATATTTT.